This T cell receptor (beta chain) was identified during a study of molecular identifiers for immune sequencing clone quantification. Study overall: Replicate runs used RNA from about 19,000 or 110,000 naive CD8 cells, which was split five ways into aliquots, and four of those aliquots were then sequenced. Overall study findings and caveats: Spike-in Jurkat TCR RNA from a single cell reportedly registered among about a million naive cells.

Looked up from germline, CDR1 is MNHEY and CDR2 is SMNVEV (reference sequence). This CDR3 comprises 15 residues. V was cut by 5 bases and J by 3 bases, with 17 bases left in between. Sorted naive CD8 T cells were those defined as CD8+CD4-CCR7+CD45RA+. TCRdb passed the PCR reads through MiXCR, listing each CDR3 protein once. The sample has some 40,000 distinct CDR3 sequences; roughly 18% are singletons. This clonotype has more than one count but fewer than ten. Its cognate antigen is unknown. A single base separates this from a much larger clone, so it may be a read error. The V and J genes are TRBV27 and TRBJ2-7, with D hard to call. The sample consisted of naive CD8+ T cells from blood, with Jurkat cell RNA spiked in. Subset of the sample: FACS-sorted CD8+CD4-CCR7+CD45RA+ naive T cells. The source of this sequence is a human donor in good health. Some libraries in this study had Jurkat cell RNA spiked in. Here the CDR3 DNA reads TGTGCCAGCAGTCTTGCTTCTGGGAACATCTACGAGCAGTACTTC. Amino acid sequence: CASSLASGNIYEQYF.